This T cell receptor beta chain was documented in a study of blood T cells in healthy people across ages. Researchers collected roughly 10 milliliters of peripheral blood from every single donor. The second PCR ran about 6 to 11 cycles with a sample-barcoded 5' primer and J-beta primers. Each cDNA molecule was tagged by a template-switch adaptor that had 12 random nucleotides. TCRdb called the 5' RACE reads again in MiXCR, with one record for every CDR3 protein. The table records hundreds of thousands of distinct CDR3 sequences, around 24% of them present only once. This CDR3 has 15 amino acids. CDR1 is SGHTA and CDR2 is FQGNSA in the germline V gene. V trimming: 3 bases; J trimming: 6 bases; junction bases outside the gene matches: 7. Study-wide points: Roughly linear declines in TCR beta diversity per million T cells occurred with age.

In the case of this clonotype: Antigen specificity is unknown.

This sample also appeared in a second study, on T cells of mothers and their children. In that study: Second-PCR amplification with M1S added sample barcodes and 2-4 random nucleotides.

Sequenced sample: blood. The origin of this receptor is a boy between 10 and 17 years old in good health. V is TRBV7-2 and J is TRBJ2-3, with 9 nucleotides matching TRBD2. The CDR3 coding sequence is TGTGCCAGCAGCTTTGCGGGGGGGCCAACTGATACGCAGTATTTT. It specifies CASSFAGGPTDTQYF.